This TCR beta chain was found in a study of blood T cell repertoires in COVID-19. Study overall: Collection of acute and convalescent COVID-19 samples took place in the United States, Italy and Spain.

This CDR3 spans 14 amino acids. The V and J ends lost 7 bases and 3 bases respectively, with 13 bases between them. Germline V gives CDR1 ENHRY, CDR2 SYGVKD. TCRdb's table, derived via immunoSEQ multiplex PCR, lists solely in-frame clones and lacks some. The sample lists fewer than 120,000 clones; about 72% were seen once. The sample was peripheral blood. The sequence came from an older woman with acute or convalescent COVID-19. The chain links TRBV10-3 to TRBJ1-3; tentative D call: TRBD1 (5 bases). Here the CDR3 DNA reads TGTGCCATCATGGGACGGGAGGTTGGAAACACCATATATTTT. This sequence encodes CAIMGREVGNTIYF.